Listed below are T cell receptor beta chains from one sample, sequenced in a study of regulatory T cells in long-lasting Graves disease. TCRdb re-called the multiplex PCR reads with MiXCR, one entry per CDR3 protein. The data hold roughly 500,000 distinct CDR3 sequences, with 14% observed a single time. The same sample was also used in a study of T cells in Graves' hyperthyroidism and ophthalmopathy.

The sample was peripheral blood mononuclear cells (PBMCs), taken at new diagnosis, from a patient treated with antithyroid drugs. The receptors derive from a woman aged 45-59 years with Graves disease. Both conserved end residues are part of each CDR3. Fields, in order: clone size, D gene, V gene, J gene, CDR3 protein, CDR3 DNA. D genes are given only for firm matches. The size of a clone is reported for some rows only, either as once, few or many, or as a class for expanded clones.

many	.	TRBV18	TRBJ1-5	CASSPSGLSQPQHF	TGTGCCAGCTCACCCTCGGGGTTGAGTCAGCCCCAGCATTTT
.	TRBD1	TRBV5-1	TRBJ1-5	CASSYDGQGGQPQHF	TGCGCCAGCAGCTACGACGGACAGGGGGGTCAGCCCCAGCATTTT
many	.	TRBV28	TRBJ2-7	CASSPGQSSYEQYF	TGTGCCAGCTCACCGGGGCAGAGCTCCTACGAGCAGTACTTC
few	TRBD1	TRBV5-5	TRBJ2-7	CASSLIGTGDYEQYF	TGTGCCAGCAGCTTGATCGGGACAGGGGATTACGAGCAGTACTTC
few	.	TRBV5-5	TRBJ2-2	CASSSSTAAGELFF	TGTGCCAGCAGCTCGTCGACCGCGGCCGGGGAGCTGTTTTTT
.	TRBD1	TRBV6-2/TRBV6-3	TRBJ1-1	CASSSDRGRSNTEAFF	TGTGCCAGCAGTTCGGACAGGGGAAGGAGTAACACTGAAGCTTTCTTT
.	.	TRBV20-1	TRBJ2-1	CSASLIADEQFF	TGCAGTGCTAGTCTTATAGCAGACGAGCAGTTCTTC
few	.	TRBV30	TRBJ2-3	CAWSGGTGTDTQYF	TGTGCCTGGAGTGGGGGGACTGGCACAGATACGCAGTATTTT
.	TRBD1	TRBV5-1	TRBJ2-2	CASSFTGQGLLFF	TGCGCCAGCAGCTTCACGGGACAGGGGCTCCTGTTTTTT
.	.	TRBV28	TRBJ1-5	CASSLVLAEQLQPQHF	TGTGCCAGCAGCCTGGTCCTTGCAGAACAGCTTCAGCCCCAGCATTTT